A selection of T cell receptor beta chains follows, all from one sample in a study of blood T cell repertoires in COVID-19. The method was immunoSEQ multiplex PCR; TCRdb's version includes in-frame clones alone and lacks a portion of them. Seen here are around 250,000 clones, approximately 90% observed once, and the top ten hold 0.87%. Sequencing was performed on PBMCs or T cells enriched from blood (not recorded which). Receptors were obtained from a man aged 50 or older who had been exposed to COVID-19. The CDR3 runs from the conserved cysteine through the conserved F or W. The order of the fields is J gene, V gene, D gene, CDR3 length, clone size, CDR3 protein, CDR3 DNA. D genes are given only for firm matches. Size tells how often a clone was seen (once, few, many) or the class of an expanded clone, and some rows leave it out.

J: TRBJ2-2; V: TRBV5-5; D: TRBD1; length: 16; size: -; CDR3: CASSFLGQGSTGELFF; DNA: TGTGCCAGCAGCTTCTTGGGACAGGGATCCACCGGGGAGCTGTTTTTT
J: TRBJ1-1; V: TRBV18; D: -; length: 17; size: -; CDR3: CASSPPLKDSSNTEAFF; DNA: TGTGCCAGCTCACCACCTTTAAAAGACAGCTCAAACACTGAAGCTTTCTTT
J: TRBJ2-3; V: TRBV5-1; D: -; length: 17; size: -; CDR3: CASSRSPRSLGTDTQYF; DNA: TGCGCCAGCAGCAGATCCCCCCGGAGTCTGGGCACAGATACGCAGTATTTT
J: TRBJ1-5; V: TRBV7-2; D: -; length: 16; size: -; CDR3: CASSLSSAGINQPQHF; DNA: TGTGCCAGCAGCTTATCCTCGGCAGGAATCAATCAGCCCCAGCATTTT
J: TRBJ2-7; V: TRBV29-1; D: TRBD1; length: 14; size: -; CDR3: CSVRTGGPLREQYF; DNA: TGCAGCGTCCGGACAGGGGGTCCCCTTCGCGAGCAGTACTTC
J: TRBJ1-2; V: TRBV9; D: TRBD1; length: 14; size: -; CDR3: CASSATGGSYGYTF; DNA: TGTGCCAGCAGCGCGACAGGGGGTAGCTATGGCTACACCTTC
J: TRBJ1-6; V: TRBV9; D: TRBD1; length: 16; size: -; CDR3: CASSVGGTGASSPLHF; DNA: TGTGCCAGCAGCGTAGGGGGGACAGGGGCGAGTTCACCCCTCCACTTT
J: TRBJ1-5; V: TRBV30; D: -; length: 13; size: -; CDR3: CAWSVESNQPQHF; DNA: TGTGCCTGGAGTGTGGAGAGTAATCAGCCCCAGCATTTT
J: TRBJ1-4; V: TRBV5-1; D: TRBD1; length: 14; size: -; CDR3: CASSLGTGGEKLFF; DNA: TGCGCCAGCAGCTTGGGGACAGGGGGTGAAAAACTGTTTTTT
J: TRBJ1-1; V: TRBV28; D: TRBD1; length: 17; size: once; CDR3: CASSLGTGHNVNTEAFF; DNA: TGTGCCAGCAGTCTAGGGACAGGACATAACGTAAACACTGAAGCTTTCTTT
J: TRBJ1-4; V: TRBV5-6; D: -; length: 14; size: -; CDR3: CASSLLQANEKLFF; DNA: TGTGCCAGCAGCTTGTTGCAGGCGAATGAAAAACTGTTTTTT
J: TRBJ1-5; V: TRBV18; D: -; length: 16; size: -; CDR3: CASSPATPGHHQPQHF; DNA: TGTGCCAGCTCACCCGCTACCCCGGGACATCATCAGCCCCAGCATTTT
J: TRBJ1-1; V: TRBV7-6; D: -; length: 15; size: -; CDR3: CASSLGRGELTEAFF; DNA: TGTGCCAGCAGCTTAGGGCGGGGGGAGCTCACTGAAGCTTTCTTT
J: TRBJ2-5; V: TRBV6-5; D: TRBD2; length: 13; size: -; CDR3: CASSLAGSETQYF; DNA: TGTGCCAGCAGTTTAGCGGGGAGTGAGACCCAGTACTTC
J: TRBJ1-1; V: TRBV5-1; D: TRBD1; length: 13; size: -; CDR3: CASSRGQGSEAFF; DNA: TGCGCCAGCAGCCGGGGACAGGGGTCTGAAGCTTTCTTT
J: TRBJ1-1; V: TRBV7-2; D: -; length: 15; size: -; CDR3: CASSLATGLNTEAFF; DNA: TGTGCCAGCAGCTTAGCTACGGGATTGAACACTGAAGCTTTCTTT
J: TRBJ2-2; V: TRBV12-3/TRBV12-4; D: -; length: 13; size: -; CDR3: CASSQGTSRELFF; DNA: TGTGCCAGCAGTCAAGGGACTTCGAGGGAGCTGTTTTTT
J: TRBJ1-2; V: TRBV28; D: -; length: 13; size: -; CDR3: CASSVSRELGYTF; DNA: TGTGCCAGCAGCGTGAGTAGGGAGTTGGGCTACACCTTC
J: TRBJ1-2; V: TRBV19; D: -; length: 13; size: -; CDR3: CASSILAGAGYTF; DNA: TGTGCCAGTAGTATCTTGGCAGGGGCTGGCTACACCTTC
J: TRBJ2-5; V: TRBV11-2; D: TRBD2; length: 15; size: -; CDR3: CASSLDGGSQETQYF; DNA: TGTGCCAGCAGCTTGGACGGGGGGTCCCAAGAGACCCAGTACTTC
J: TRBJ2-7; V: TRBV28; D: -; length: 14; size: -; CDR3: CASTRGGGPYEQYF; DNA: TGTGCCAGCACCCGTGGGGGGGGCCCTTACGAGCAGTACTTC
J: TRBJ2-2; V: TRBV7-9; D: -; length: 12; size: -; CDR3: CASSFGEGELFF; DNA: TGTGCCAGCAGCTTCGGGGAGGGGGAGCTGTTTTTT
J: TRBJ2-7; V: TRBV19; D: TRBD1; length: 13; size: -; CDR3: CASSGQGYYEQYF; DNA: TGTGCCAGTAGCGGACAGGGATACTACGAGCAGTACTTC
J: TRBJ2-7; V: TRBV28; D: -; length: 15; size: -; CDR3: CASRFTPQGPYEQYF; DNA: TGTGCCAGCAGATTTACCCCACAGGGACCCTACGAGCAGTACTTC
J: TRBJ1-6; V: TRBV27; D: -; length: 16; size: -; CDR3: CASSLAQWPYNSPLHF; DNA: TGTGCCAGCAGTTTAGCACAGTGGCCCTATAATTCACCCCTCCACTTT
J: TRBJ1-2; V: TRBV6-5; D: TRBD1; length: 14; size: -; CDR3: CASSPQGSNYGYTF; DNA: TGTGCCAGCAGCCCACAGGGGTCTAACTATGGCTACACCTTC
J: TRBJ2-2; V: TRBV7-6; D: -; length: 17; size: -; CDR3: CASSLWVETGSPGELFF; DNA: TGTGCCAGCAGCTTATGGGTTGAGACAGGAAGTCCCGGGGAGCTGTTTTTT
J: TRBJ1-1; V: TRBV7-8; D: -; length: 13; size: -; CDR3: CASSLGGDTEAFF; DNA: TGTGCCAGCAGCTTAGGGGGGGACACTGAAGCTTTCTTT
J: TRBJ2-7; V: TRBV5-1; D: TRBD1; length: 15; size: -; CDR3: CASSSTGTGGDEQYF; DNA: TGCGCCAGCAGCTCAACCGGGACAGGAGGCGACGAGCAGTACTTC
J: TRBJ1-1; V: TRBV5-4; D: -; length: 15; size: -; CDR3: CASSLPVGGNTEAFF; DNA: TGTGCCAGCAGCTTGCCGGTCGGGGGGAACACTGAAGCTTTCTTT
J: TRBJ1-5; V: TRBV28; D: -; length: 16; size: -; CDR3: CASVLFGRGPNQPQHF; DNA: TGTGCCAGTGTCCTTTTCGGGAGGGGACCCAATCAGCCCCAGCATTTT
J: TRBJ2-3; V: TRBV7-2; D: TRBD2; length: 16; size: -; CDR3: CASSLGLAGTTDTQYF; DNA: TGTGCCAGCAGCTTAGGACTAGCGGGGACTACAGATACGCAGTATTTT
J: TRBJ2-7; V: TRBV2; D: -; length: 11; size: -; CDR3: CTSSDQFILYF; DNA: TGTACCAGCAGTGATCAGTTTATTCTGTACTTC
J: TRBJ2-3; V: TRBV19; D: -; length: 16; size: -; CDR3: CASSTHGGPTWDTQYF; DNA: TGTGCCAGTAGTACCCACGGGGGGCCCACCTGGGATACGCAGTATTTT
J: TRBJ2-2; V: TRBV19; D: TRBD1; length: 16; size: -; CDR3: CASSRGQGAGTGELFF; DNA: TGTGCCAGTAGTAGGGGACAGGGGGCGGGCACCGGGGAGCTGTTTTTT
J: TRBJ1-1; V: TRBV4-1; D: TRBD1; length: 16; size: -; CDR3: CASSQDLGRGETEAFF; DNA: TGCGCCAGCAGCCAAGATCTTGGCAGGGGGGAGACTGAAGCTTTCTTT
J: TRBJ2-1; V: TRBV30; D: TRBD2; length: 14; size: -; CDR3: CAFRTSGGYNEQFF; DNA: TGTGCCTTTCGGACTAGCGGGGGCTACAATGAGCAGTTCTTC
J: TRBJ1-2; V: TRBV5-5; D: -; length: 12; size: -; CDR3: CASSSFDYGYTF; DNA: TGTGCCAGCAGCTCTTTCGACTATGGCTACACCTTC
J: TRBJ1-1; V: TRBV11-3; D: TRBD1; length: 16; size: -; CDR3: CASSLRDRFLSTEAFF; DNA: TGTGCCAGCAGCTTGAGGGACAGGTTTTTGAGCACTGAAGCTTTCTTT
J: TRBJ1-6; V: TRBV3-1/TRBV3-2; D: -; length: 13; size: -; CDR3: CASSQQGVSPLHF; DNA: TGTGCCAGCAGCCAACAGGGTGTTTCACCCCTCCACTTT
J: TRBJ2-7; V: TRBV6-5; D: -; length: 11; size: -; CDR3: CASTFSYEQYF; DNA: TGTGCCAGCACATTCTCCTACGAGCAGTACTTC
J: TRBJ2-2; V: TRBV19; D: -; length: 18; size: few; CDR3: CASSRIGGAQVNTGELFF; DNA: TGTGCCAGTAGTCGAATAGGGGGGGCGCAAGTGAACACCGGGGAGCTGTTTTTT